These 30 T cell receptor beta chains came from one sample sequenced in a study of blood T cell repertoires in COVID-19. Clones were sequenced by immunoSEQ multiplex PCR, and TCRdb holds only the in-frame ones, with some missing. The repertoire has 120,000 to 150,000 clones, roughly nine tenths of them found once; the top ten carry approximately 4.3%. Sequenced material: PBMCs or T cells enriched from blood (not recorded which). All receptors derive from a woman in her forties who had been exposed to COVID-19.

J is TRBJ2-2 and V is TRBV7-8; 7 bases align to TRBD1. The germline CDR1 and CDR2 sequences are SGHVS and FQNEAQ. The J segment lost 3 bases and the V segment lost 5 bases, leaving 3 bases of the junction unmatched. The CDR3 totals 14 residues. CDR3 nucleotides: TGTGCCAGCAGCCGCGACAGGGACACCGGGGAGCTGTTTTTT. The encoded protein is CASSRDRDTGELFF.

The V gene is TRBV9, the J gene TRBJ2-7, with 15 bases lining up with TRBD2. This CDR3 is built from 19 residues. The germline V gene encodes CDR1 SGDLS and CDR2 YYNGEE. The trim removed 4 bases at V and 6 bases at J, leaving 17 bases unmatched. The CDR3 DNA follows: TGTGCCAGCAGCCCCAGCCGTCCCGGGACTAGCGGGGGGCCTCTCGAGCAGTACTTC. Translating it yields CASSPSRPGTSGGPLEQYF.

The rearrangement links TRBV28 to TRBJ1-1; 8 bases map to TRBD1. The V gene's germline CDR1 is MDHEN and CDR2 SYDVKM. V lost 6 bases, J lost 0 bases, and 0 bases stayed unmatched. The CDR3 spans 13 residues. The CDR3 loop is CASRTGVNTEAFF. DNA of the CDR3: TGTGCCAGCAGGACAGGGGTGAACACTGAAGCTTTCTTT.

The chain couples TRBV4-1 to TRBJ2-7, with TRBD2 matching 11 bases. CDR3 length: 15 residues. Germline CDR1 and CDR2: MGHRA and YSYEKL. V was pared by 1 base and J by 2 bases, with 1 base of the junction left unmatched. DNA of the CDR3: TGCGCCAGCAGCCAAGGACTAGCGGGACCCTACGAGCAGTACTTC. It specifies CASSQGLAGPYEQYF.

V usage is TRBV28 and J usage is TRBJ1-2; D not resolved. V shed 6 bases and J shed 5 bases, with 19 bases lying between them. The CDR3 loop spans 15 amino acids. Germline V lookup: CDR1 MDHEN, CDR2 SYDVKM. The DNA of the CDR3 is TGTGCCAGCAGACTGACGTCGGGATCATTGTATGGCTACACCTTC. Amino acids: CASRLTSGSLYGYTF.

This clone was seen a single time. The rearrangement uses TRBV6-5 and TRBJ2-1, with 11 bases that match TRBD2. J was trimmed by 8 bases and V by 4 bases; bases with no gene match: 4. Germline V gene data show CDR1 as MNHEY and CDR2 as SVGAGI. The CDR3 has 14 amino acids. In DNA form, the CDR3 reads TGTGCCAGCAGTTTACTACTAGCGGGGGATGAGCAGTTCTTC. It translates to CASSLLLAGDEQFF.

The J gene is TRBJ2-2, the V gene TRBV15; D is uncertain. The CDR3 totals 14 residues. The V end was cut by 5 bases, the J end by 1 base, with 8 bases between. Germline lookup yields CDR1 LNHNV and CDR2 YYDKDF (reference sequence). The CDR3 nucleotides are TGTGCCACCAGCTGGCAGGTGAACACCGGGGAGCTGTTTTTT. Translating it yields CATSWQVNTGELFF.

The chain carries TRBV19 and TRBJ1-2; D gene uncertain. The CDR3 runs 13 residues. The V gene lost 3 bases and the J gene lost 4 bases, with 9 bases spanning the gap. The germline gives CDR1 LNHDA, CDR2 SQIVND (reference sequence). The CDR3 sequence: CASSIGGTYGYTF. In DNA, the CDR3 is TGTGCCAGTAGTATCGGCGGAACCTATGGCTACACCTTC.

The chain carries TRBV25-1 and TRBJ2-7; possibly TRBD2 for D (5 bases). The CDR3 sequence is 16 residues long. Germline assignment: CDR1 MGHDK and CDR2 SYGVNS. Between the trimmed V and J ends, which lost 1 base and 2 bases, there was a span of 15 bases. The CDR3 protein is CASSESRGRVTYEQYF. The DNA of the CDR3 is TGTGCCAGCAGTGAATCCCGGGGAAGGGTGACCTACGAGCAGTACTTC.

V is TRBV27 and J is TRBJ2-7; perhaps TRBD1 as D (6 bases). CDR1 and CDR2 from the germline V gene are MNHEY and SMNVEV (reference sequence). The CDR3 loop spans 14 amino acids. Between the trimmed V and J ends, which lost 4 bases and 1 base, there was a span of 11 bases. CDR3 loop: CASSSRGASYEQYF. The CDR3 DNA reads as TGTGCCAGCAGTTCCAGGGGCGCGTCCTACGAGCAGTACTTC.

The rearrangement joins TRBV5-4 to TRBJ1-3; possibly TRBD1 for D (5 bases). The germline V gene has CDR1 SGHNT and CDR2 YYREEE (reference sequence). This CDR3 comprises 17 residues. Trimming took off 2 bases at V and 0 bases at J, with 15 bases between the two ends. CDR3 DNA sequence: TGTGCCAGCAGCTTAAATACAGGCATAGACTCTGGAAACACCATATATTTT. Protein sequence: CASSLNTGIDSGNTIYF.

The V and J genes are TRBV19 and TRBJ2-5; 8 bases agree with TRBD1. The CDR3 extends over 14 amino acids. The ends lost 5 bases at V and 3 bases at J; junction bases unmatched: 5. Germline V gene data show CDR1 as LNHDA and CDR2 as SQIVND (reference sequence). The CDR3 DNA follows: TGTGCCAGTAGTGTGCGACAGGGGAAAGAGACCCAGTACTTC. This encodes CASSVRQGKETQYF.

The sample holds one count of this clone. The V call is TRBV7-9, the J call TRBJ1-4, with 9 bases that match TRBD1. The germline V gene has CDR1 SEHNR and CDR2 FQNEAQ (reference sequence). This CDR3 spans 16 amino acids. J lost 6 bases, V lost 0 bases, and 5 bases had no gene match. The CDR3 DNA reads TGTGCCAGCAGCTTAGCCCCGACAGGGGGGGATGAAAAACTGTTTTTT. It specifies CASSLAPTGGDEKLFF.

The genes are TRBV5-4 and TRBJ2-7; 9 nucleotides align to TRBD1. The V gene's germline CDR1 is SGHNT and CDR2 YYREEE (reference sequence). V shed 3 bases and J 5 bases; nucleotides not matched to a gene: 6. The CDR3 loop spans 14 amino acids. The CDR3 sequence is CASSSGTGWNEQYF. CDR3 nucleotide sequence: TGTGCCAGCAGCTCAGGGACAGGGTGGAACGAGCAGTACTTC. Combining the CDR3 with reference TRBV5-4 and TRBJ2-7 gives the whole variable domain ETGVTQSPTHLIKTRGQQVTLRCSSQSGHNTVSWYQQALGQGPQFIFQYYREEENGRGNFPPRFSGLQFPNYSSELNVNALELDDSALYLCASSSGTGWNEQYFGPGTRLTVT.

The J gene is TRBJ1-2, the V gene TRBV12-5, with D unresolved. V shed 4 bases and J shed 6 bases, with 15 bases lying between them. The CDR3 has 14 amino acids. Germline CDR1 LGHNT, CDR2 FRNRAP. CDR3: CASGSPWREHGYTF. CDR3 in DNA: TGTGCTAGTGGTTCGCCGTGGCGGGAGCATGGCTACACCTTC. Full variable domain (missing parts from reference TRBV12-5 and TRBJ1-2): DARVTQTPRHKVTEMGQEVTMRCQPILGHNTVFWYRQTMMQGLELLAYFRNRAPLDDSGMPKDRFSAEMPDATLATLKIQPSEPRDSAVYFCASGSPWREHGYTFGSGTRLTVV.

The chain links TRBV19 to TRBJ2-5, with 7 bases lining up with TRBD1. Germline V CDR1 and CDR2: LNHDA, SQIVND (reference sequence). The CDR3 has 13 amino acids. The junction had 5 bases not matched to a gene; V was cut back by 9 bases and J by 1 base. The CDR3 loop is CARQGLFQETQYF. CDR3 DNA sequence: TGTGCCAGACAGGGGCTCTTCCAAGAGACCCAGTACTTC.

The gene calls are TRBV27 and TRBJ2-7; 9 bases agree with TRBD1. After removal of 5 bases from V and 5 bases from J, the junction contained 7 bases not matched to a gene. The V gene's germline CDR1 is MNHEY and CDR2 SMNVEV (reference sequence). The CDR3 totals 14 residues. The CDR3 DNA is TGTGCCAGCAGTCCCGGGACAGGGTTCCACGAGCAGTACTTC. Protein sequence: CASSPGTGFHEQYF.

Notes on this clone: The same CDR3 is also encoded by other DNA sequences in this sample. This rearrangement joins TRBV5-1 to TRBJ2-1, with TRBD2 identical over 11 bases. The CDR3 contains 15 residues. J gave up 4 bases and V 3 bases, and 3 bases lay outside the gene matches. Germline V gene data show CDR1 as SGHRS and CDR2 as YFSETQ. The CDR3 here is CASSSGLADYNEQFF. The CDR3 bases are TGCGCCAGCAGCTCGGGACTAGCGGATTACAATGAGCAGTTCTTC.

This chain connects TRBV29-1 to TRBJ2-7, with a tentative D call TRBD1 (6 bases). This CDR3 has 14 amino acids. V shed 6 bases and J shed 2 bases, with 17 bases lying between them. From germline, CDR1 is SQVTM and CDR2 ANQGSEA. CDR3 DNA: TGCAGCGTCCACCGGGACAAGGGGGCCTACGAGCAGTACTTC. Protein sequence: CSVHRDKGAYEQYF.

The chain is built from TRBV6-2 or TRBV6-3 and TRBJ2-1; D perhaps matches TRBD1 (6 bases). This CDR3 has 14 amino acids. Trimming took off 1 base at V and 6 bases at J, with 10 bases between the two ends. In germline, CDR1 is MNHEY, CDR2 SVGEGT. The CDR3 region has the DNA TGTGCCAGCAGTTACTTGGACAGAACCAATGAGCAGTTCTTC. Amino acid sequence: CASSYLDRTNEQFF.

The gene calls are TRBV11-2 and TRBJ1-2; D unresolved. V lost 2 bases and J lost 2, with 9 bases in between. Germline CDR1 is SGHAT and CDR2 is FQNNGV. This CDR3 region has 14 residues. CDR3 protein: CASSLSPGNYGYTF. The CDR3 DNA sequence: TGTGCCAGCAGCTTATCGCCAGGAAACTATGGCTACACCTTC.

The chain employs TRBV18 and TRBJ2-1; TRBD2 agrees at 9 bases. CDR1 is KGHSH and CDR2 is LQKENI in the germline V gene. J gave up 5 bases and V 4 bases, and 9 bases lay outside the gene matches. This CDR3 is built from 16 residues. The CDR3, as DNA: TGTGCCAGCTCACGTATGACACTAGCGGGCCACAATGAGCAGTTCTTC. It yields the protein CASSRMTLAGHNEQFF. Supplemented by reference TRBV18 and TRBJ2-1, the full variable domain reads NAGVMQNPRHLVRRRGQEARLRCSPMKGHSHVYWYRQLPEEGLKFMVYLQKENIIDESGMPKERFSAEFPKEGPSILRIQQVVRGDSAAYFCASSRMTLAGHNEQFFGPGTRLTVL.

V is TRBV18 and J is TRBJ2-7, with TRBD2 as a possible D gene (5 bases). This CDR3 is built from 16 residues. Germline V CDR1 and CDR2: KGHSH, LQKENI. The V end lost 2 bases, the J end lost 0 bases, and 14 bases lay between the germline ends. CDR3 loop: CASSPGGRSSSYEQYF. The CDR3 nucleotides read TGTGCCAGCTCACCAGGCGGGCGGTCTAGCTCCTACGAGCAGTACTTC.

The chain is built from TRBV24-1 and TRBJ2-2; 7 positions agree with TRBD1. The CDR3 sequence is 17 residues long. With V trimmed by 2 bases and J by 5 bases, 10 bases remained unmatched. Germline V gene data show CDR1 as KGHDR and CDR2 as SFDVKD. This CDR3 is CATSDSNRQGRTGELFF. The CDR3 DNA follows: TGTGCCACCAGTGATTCCAATCGACAGGGACGGACCGGGGAGCTGTTTTTT.

V is TRBV19 and J is TRBJ1-2; D remains unclear. V was pared by 6 bases and J by 2 bases, with 22 bases between. Germline CDR1 reads LNHDA; CDR2 reads SQIVND (reference sequence). This CDR3 contains 17 residues. CDR3 nucleotide sequence: TGTGCCAGTAGCACCGGAGGGCGAGGTGACGGGAACTATGGCTACACCTTC. It codes for CASSTGGRGDGNYGYTF.

This chain links TRBV3-1 (or the pseudogene TRBV3-2) with TRBJ2-2; TRBD2 agrees at 11 bases. CDR3 size: 16 residues. V trimming: 3 bases; J trimming: 6 bases; junction bases outside the gene matches: 6. Germline V CDR1 and CDR2: LGHDT, YNNKEL (reference sequence). This CDR3 reads CASSHRLAGTAGELFF. The CDR3 bases are TGTGCCAGCAGCCATAGACTAGCGGGAACGGCCGGGGAGCTGTTTTTT.

The genes are TRBV27 and TRBJ1-5; 8 nucleotides line up with TRBD1. This CDR3 has 15 amino acids. J gave up 3 bases and V 5 bases, and 6 bases lay outside the gene matches. Germline assignment: CDR1 MNHEY and CDR2 SMNVEV (reference sequence). The CDR3 sequence: CASSLGTGVNQPQHF. Written as DNA, the CDR3 is TGTGCCAGCAGTCTCGGGACAGGCGTCAATCAGCCCCAGCATTTT.

The CDR3 nucleotides read TGTGCCAGCAGCCAAGGAATCGGGTACGAGCAGTACTTC. It codes for CASSQGIGYEQYF. This sequence joins TRBV14 and TRBJ2-7; D is ambiguous. The germline gives CDR1 SGHDN, CDR2 FVKESK. The CDR3 has 13 amino acids. V dropped 1 base and J dropped 4 bases, with 8 bases sitting between them.

The J gene is TRBJ1-5, the V gene TRBV2, with D perhaps TRBD1 (6 bases). There are 14 residues in the CDR3. V was trimmed by 8 bases and J by 1 base, leaving 12 bases between them. Germline V gene lookup returns CDR1 SNHLY and CDR2 FYNNEI. Here the CDR3 DNA reads TGTGCCAGCCTGGGGGCAGGAAGCAATCAGCCCCAGCATTTT. This sequence encodes CASLGAGSNQPQHF.

The rearrangement links TRBV5-1 to TRBJ1-2; 12 bases are a match to TRBD1. This CDR3 contains 17 residues. Germline values: CDR1 SGHRS, CDR2 YFSETQ. V shed 4 bases and J 3 bases; nucleotides not matched to a gene: 10. The CDR3 region has the DNA TGCGCCAGCAGCCCGATGGGACAGGGGGCGTTAGACTATGGCTACACCTTC. This gives the protein CASSPMGQGALDYGYTF. Complete variable domain (other parts from reference TRBV5-1 and TRBJ1-2): KAGVTQTPRYLIKTRGQQVTLSCSPISGHRSVSWYQQTPGQGLQFLFEYFSETQRNKGNFPGRFSGRQFSNSRSEMNVSTLELGDSALYLCASSPMGQGALDYGYTFGSGTRLTVV.